The source of this T cell receptor (beta chain) is a study of T cells in Graves' hyperthyroidism and ophthalmopathy. In the study overall: Peripheral blood was collected at initial diagnosis, before any treatment.

On this clonotype: Mismatch with germline at one junction end may stem from a read error.

TCR beta CDR3 sequences were amplified from RNA transcripts. TCR CDR3 underwent first-round RT-PCR with the HTBI primer set. Using its own MiXCR run on the multiplex PCR reads, TCRdb lists one record per CDR3 protein. The table records about 260,000 distinct CDR3 sequences, about a sixth of them present only once. Individuals with ophthalmopathy presented a Clinical Activity Score of at least 3, a NOSPECS grade of at least 4 and a duration under 3 months. Patients showing uncontrolled infection, other autoimmune disease, pregnancy or lactation were ineligible. Fresh peripheral blood, 9.5 to 10 ml of it, supplied the PBMCs. Material: blood. This sequence originates from a woman under 30 with Graves' ophthalmopathy.

The CDR3 bases are TGTGCCAGTAGTATAGATACTAGCGGGAGAGACTACAATGAGCAGTTATTC. Amino acid sequence: CASSIDTSGRDYNEQLF. This chain connects TRBV19 to TRBJ2-1; 11 bases map to TRBD2. The CDR3 has 17 amino acids. Germline loops: CDR1 LNHDA, CDR2 SQIVND (reference sequence).